This T cell receptor (beta chain) was sequenced during a study of T cells in Graves' hyperthyroidism and ophthalmopathy. Study observations and caveats: Separating ophthalmopathy from stable hyperthyroidism was achieved by a 13 V-J model.

The sample holds many counts of this clonotype. Its antigen remains unknown. The TCR beta CDR3 regions underwent amplification using RNA transcripts as the source. During a first-round RT-PCR of the TCR CDR3, the HTBI primer set was used. TCRdb re-called the multiplex PCR reads with MiXCR, one entry per CDR3 protein. This sample yields some 270,000 distinct CDR3 sequences, of which roughly 14% are seen a single time; more than 7.5% belongs to the top ten. Newly diagnosed hyperthyroidism patients aged 18 to 65 years had disease lasting under 2 months. Germline V gives CDR1 KGHSH, CDR2 LQKENI. The CDR3 totals 19 residues. The ends lost 6 bases at V and 5 bases at J; junction bases unmatched: 22.

This clonotype was obtained from a woman in her twenties or thirties with Graves' hyperthyroidism that later progressed to Graves' ophthalmopathy. The chain has TRBV18 and TRBJ1-5; 7 bases fit TRBD1. Sequences were obtained from blood. The CDR3 is CASSPEPTGLSALYQPQHF. Here the CDR3 DNA reads TGTGCCAGCTCCCCCGAACCGACAGGGCTATCCGCACTGTATCAGCCCCAGCATTTT.